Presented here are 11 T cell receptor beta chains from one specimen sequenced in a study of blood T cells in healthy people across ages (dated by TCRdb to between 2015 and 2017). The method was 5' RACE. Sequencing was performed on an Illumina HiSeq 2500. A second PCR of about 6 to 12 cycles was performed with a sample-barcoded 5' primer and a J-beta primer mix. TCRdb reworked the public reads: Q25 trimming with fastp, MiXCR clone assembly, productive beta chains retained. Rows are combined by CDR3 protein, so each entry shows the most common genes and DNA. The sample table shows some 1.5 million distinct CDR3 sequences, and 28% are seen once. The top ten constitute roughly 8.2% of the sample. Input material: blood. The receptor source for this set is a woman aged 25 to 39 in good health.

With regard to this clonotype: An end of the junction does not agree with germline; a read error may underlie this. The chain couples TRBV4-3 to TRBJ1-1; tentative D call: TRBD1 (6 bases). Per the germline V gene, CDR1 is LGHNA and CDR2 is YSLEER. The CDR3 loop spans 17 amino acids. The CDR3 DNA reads TGCGCCAGTAGCCAAGATACGAGTGAGGGGGGGGACACTGAAGCTTTCTTT. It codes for CASSQDTSEGGDTEAFF.

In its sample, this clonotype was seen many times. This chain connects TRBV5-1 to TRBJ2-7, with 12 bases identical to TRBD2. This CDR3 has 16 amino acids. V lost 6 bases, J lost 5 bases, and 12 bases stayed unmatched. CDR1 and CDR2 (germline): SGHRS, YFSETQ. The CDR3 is CASKWTSGAKADEQYF. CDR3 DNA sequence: TGCGCCAGCAAATGGACTAGCGGGGCAAAGGCGGACGAGCAGTACTTC. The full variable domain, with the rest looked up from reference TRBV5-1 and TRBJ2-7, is KAGVTQTPRYLIKTRGQQVTLSCSPISGHRSVSWYQQTPGQGLQFLFEYFSETQRNKGNFPGRFSGRQFSNSRSEMNVSTLELGDSALYLCASKWTSGAKADEQYFGPGTRLTVT.

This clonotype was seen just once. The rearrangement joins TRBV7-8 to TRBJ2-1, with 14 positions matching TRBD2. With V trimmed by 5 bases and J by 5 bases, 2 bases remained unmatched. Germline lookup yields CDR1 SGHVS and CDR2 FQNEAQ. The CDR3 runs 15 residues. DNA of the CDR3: TGTGCCAGCAGCCGGACTAGCGGGAGGAACAATGAGCAGTTCTTC. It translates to CASSRTSGRNNEQFF.

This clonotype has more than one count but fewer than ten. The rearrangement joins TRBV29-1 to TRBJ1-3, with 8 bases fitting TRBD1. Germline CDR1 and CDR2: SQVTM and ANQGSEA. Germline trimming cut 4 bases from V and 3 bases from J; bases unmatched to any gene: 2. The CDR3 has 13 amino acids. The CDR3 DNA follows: TGCAGCGTTGGACAGGGGAGTGGAAACACCATATATTTT. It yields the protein CSVGQGSGNTIYF.

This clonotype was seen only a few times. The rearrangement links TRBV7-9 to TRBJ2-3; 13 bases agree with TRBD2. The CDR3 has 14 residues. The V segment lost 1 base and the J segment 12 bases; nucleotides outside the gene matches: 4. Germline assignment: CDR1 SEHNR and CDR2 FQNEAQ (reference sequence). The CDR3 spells CASSLVLAGGPQYF. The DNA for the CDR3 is TGTGCCAGCAGCTTAGTACTAGCGGGAGGGCCCCAGTATTTT.

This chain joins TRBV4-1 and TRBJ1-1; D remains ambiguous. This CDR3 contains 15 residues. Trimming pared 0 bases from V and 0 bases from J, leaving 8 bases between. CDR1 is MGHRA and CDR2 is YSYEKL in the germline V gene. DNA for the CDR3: TGCGCCAGCAGCCAAGATGGGTACATGAACACTGAAGCTTTCTTT. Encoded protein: CASSQDGYMNTEAFF.

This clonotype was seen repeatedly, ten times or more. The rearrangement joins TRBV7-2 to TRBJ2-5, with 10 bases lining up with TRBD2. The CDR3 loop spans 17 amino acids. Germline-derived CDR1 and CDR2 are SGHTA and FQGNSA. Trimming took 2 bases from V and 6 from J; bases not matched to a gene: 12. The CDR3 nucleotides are TGTGCCAGCAGCTTAAGCCCTAGCGGGAGTGAGGGAAAGACCCAGTACTTC. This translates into CASSLSPSGSEGKTQYF.

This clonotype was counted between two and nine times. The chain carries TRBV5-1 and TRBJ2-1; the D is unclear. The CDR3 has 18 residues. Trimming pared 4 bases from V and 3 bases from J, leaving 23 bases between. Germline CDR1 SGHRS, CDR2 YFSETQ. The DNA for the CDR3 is TGCGCCAGCAGCGCGGCGACGGGTAATCTAGGCGGCTACAATGAGCAGTTCTTC. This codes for CASSAATGNLGGYNEQFF.

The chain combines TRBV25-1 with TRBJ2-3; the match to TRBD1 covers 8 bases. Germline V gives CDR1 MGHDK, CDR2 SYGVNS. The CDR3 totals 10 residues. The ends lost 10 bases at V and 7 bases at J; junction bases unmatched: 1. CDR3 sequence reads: CATGGNTQYF. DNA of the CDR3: TGTGCCACAGGGGGCAATACGCAGTATTTT.

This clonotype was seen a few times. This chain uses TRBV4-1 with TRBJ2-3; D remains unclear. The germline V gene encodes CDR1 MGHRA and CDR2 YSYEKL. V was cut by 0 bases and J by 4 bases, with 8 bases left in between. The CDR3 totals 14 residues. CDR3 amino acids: CASSQEPPPDTQYF. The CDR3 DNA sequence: TGCGCCAGCAGCCAAGAGCCTCCCCCAGATACGCAGTATTTT.

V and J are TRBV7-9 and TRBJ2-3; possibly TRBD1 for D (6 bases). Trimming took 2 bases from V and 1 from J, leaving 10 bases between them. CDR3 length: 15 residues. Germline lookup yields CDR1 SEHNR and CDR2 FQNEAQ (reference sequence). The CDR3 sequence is CASSLSGARTDTQYF. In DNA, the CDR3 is TGTGCCAGCAGCTTATCAGGGGCTCGCACAGATACGCAGTATTTT.